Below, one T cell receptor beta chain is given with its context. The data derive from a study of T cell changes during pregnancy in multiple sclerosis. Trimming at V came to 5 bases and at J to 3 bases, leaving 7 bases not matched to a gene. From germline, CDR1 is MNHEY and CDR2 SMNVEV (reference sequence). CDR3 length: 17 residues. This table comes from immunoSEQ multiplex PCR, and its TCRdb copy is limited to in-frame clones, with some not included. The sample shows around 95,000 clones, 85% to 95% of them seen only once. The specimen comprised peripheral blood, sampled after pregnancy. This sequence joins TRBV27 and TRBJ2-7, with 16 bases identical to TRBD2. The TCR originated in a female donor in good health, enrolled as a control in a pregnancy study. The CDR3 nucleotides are TGTGCCAGCAGTCCGCTGGGACTAGCGGGAGGGTACTACGAGCAGTACTTC. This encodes CASSPLGLAGGYYEQYF.